This T cell receptor beta chain was obtained from a study of T cells in Graves' hyperthyroidism and ophthalmopathy (dated by TCRdb to 2018 to 2020). General notes on the study: A discovery cohort of approximately 100 patients, fewer than 50 with Graves' ophthalmopathy and about 58 with stable Graves' hyperthyroidism, was used to find distinguishing TCR V-J signatures. An independent validation cohort of some 18 hyperthyroidism patients and some 15 patients who later progressed to ophthalmopathy tested prospective prediction of ophthalmopathy. The roughly 100 discovery patients were divided at random into training and test sets in a 7:3 ratio. The study also compared thyroid tissue and blood T-cell repertoires from a handful of Graves' hyperthyroidism patients. After sampling, hyperthyroidism patients received methimazole starting at 30 mg daily, and ophthalmopathy patients received high-dose intravenous methylprednisolone. According to the paper, TCR Vbeta CDR3 sequencing was carried out on some 130 peripheral blood samples, which came from fewer than 50 ophthalmopathy, around 75 hyperthyroidism and roughly 17 progressor patients. The paper as a whole reports these results and caveats: In validation, the model predicted progression to ophthalmopathy a median of around six months before onset, with roughly 68% sensitivity and nearly 75% specificity. No statistical method was used to set the sample size in advance, and investigators knew the group allocation. Blood samples also contained most of the expanded thyroid clonotypes (frequency above 0.001), which suggests that blood repertoires may reflect thyroid immune responses. Ophthalmopathy was separated from stable hyperthyroidism by a 13 V-J signature model, with approximately 90% sensitivity and about 81% specificity obtained in cross-validation and 80%/75% obtained in testing.

Graves' hyperthyroidism was defined as stable when no progression to ophthalmopathy occurred over 18 months of follow-up. The hyperthyroidism patients were between 18 and 65 years old and newly diagnosed, with a disease duration of less than 2 months. The study excluded patients with uncontrolled infections, other autoimmune diseases, pregnancy or lactation. Diagnoses were established on the basis of clinical symptoms, serum thyroxine and TRAb, thyroid ultrasound, and orbital computed tomography. Total RNA was extracted with Trizol reagent, and quality was checked on an Agilent 2100 Bioanalyzer. The CDR3 sequence holds 14 residues, the cysteine and phenylalanine included. The kept DNA is CDR3 alone, 42 bases in frame from the first base. Reading the germline V gene gives CDR1 SQVTM and CDR2 ANQGSEA. Cut back by 2 bases and 0 bases, the V and J ends lie 7 bases apart. Points on this clonotype: Its antigen remains unidentified. Within one base of it there is no much larger clone, and no base qualities were kept.

Amplification of TCR beta CDR3 regions was carried out from RNA transcripts. A first-round RT-PCR of the TCR CDR3 used the HTBI primer set with the Qiagen OneStep RT-PCR kit. Libraries were constructed in a second round of multiplex PCR, after which size selection and purification were performed. The libraries were sequenced on an Illumina HiSeq2000 using paired-end 100 bp reads. The authors processed their data as follows. Raw data were processed with SOAPnuke, discarding reads with adapters, uncalled bases, mean Phred below 15, or no exact constant-primer or identifier match. High-quality paired reads were merged with COPE v1.2.5, and unique nucleotide sequences were defined as clonotypes. Clonotypes were aligned to IMGT TRBV, TRBD and TRBJ reference segments using MiTCR v1.1. Only V-J combinations with frequency above 0.0001, covering 98% to 99.2% of repertoires, were analysed. The TCS score was defined as F50 (clonal expansion) divided by E x V (chaos), with BLOSUM62-based TCRdist calculated between CDR3 peptides within each V-J. Welch's t-statistics and random forest reduced around 520 V-J features to under 15, which were used in a naive Bayes classifier (R e1071). The Morisita-Horn index was used to measure how similar the thyroid and blood repertoires were. TCRdb trimmed the raw reads at Q25, called clones with MiXCR and kept productive beta chains. Here each entry gathers all rows of one CDR3 protein and keeps the most common genes and DNA. The V and J calls and clone size come from TCRdb's table, not from the authors' own analysis. The sample includes more than 35,000 distinct CDR3 sequences, with 49% observed a single time. The top ten constitute over 30% of the sample.

The sequenced material came from peripheral blood or thyroid tissue (not recorded which). This receptor was taken from a woman aged 45 to 65 with Graves' hyperthyroidism. Here the chain combines TRBV29-1 and TRBJ2-2; the D gene is possibly TRBD2, with 5 bases matching. The CDR3: CSVERGTNTGELFF. The sequenced DNA: TGCAGCGTTGAACGGGGAACGAACACCGGGGAGCTGTTTTTT.